Listed below are T cell receptor beta chains from one sample, sequenced in a study of T cells after yellow fever vaccination. TCRdb re-called the 5' RACE reads with MiXCR, one entry per CDR3 protein. This table holds under 550,000 distinct CDR3 sequences, 20% to 25% found once. Sequencing used PBMCs, obtained around 3 weeks after the first yellow fever vaccination. The receptors shown here come from a man in his late teens or twenties who received the YFV17D yellow fever vaccine. CDR3s include the opening cysteine and the closing phenylalanine or tryptophan. D genes are given only for firm matches. Clone size is shown for a subset of rows, as once, few, many or a class of expanded clone.

>TRBV5-1|TRBJ2-7|15|.|many
TGCGCCAGCAGCTTGGCCGCAGGTCTTCCTTCCGAGCAGTACTTC
CASSLAAGLPSEQYF
>TRBV20-1|TRBJ1-2|13|.|.
TGCAGTGCTGACGACACCTACAACTATGGCTACACCTTC
CSADDTYNYGYTF
>TRBV7-2|TRBJ1-4|13|.|.
TGTGCCAGCAGCTTGGGGGCACGGGAAAAACTGTTTTTT
CASSLGAREKLFF
>TRBV12-3/TRBV12-4|TRBJ1-2|15|TRBD1|few
TGTGCCAGCAGTTTCGGACAGGGGGTCATATATGGCTACACCTTC
CASSFGQGVIYGYTF
>TRBV19|TRBJ1-5|16|TRBD1|few
TGTGCCAGTAGCTCACAGGGGAGGGTTGGTGATCAGCCCCAGCATTTT
CASSSQGRVGDQPQHF
>TRBV7-9|TRBJ1-1|16|TRBD1|.
TGTGCCAGCAGCCGAAGTCCCGGGACAGGGCCGGCTGAAGCTTTCTTT
CASSRSPGTGPAEAFF
>TRBV12-3/TRBV12-4|TRBJ2-7|13|.|few
TGTGCCAGCAGTTCCCGGGACATTTACGAGCAGTACTTC
CASSSRDIYEQYF
>TRBV27|TRBJ2-7|15|TRBD1|few
TGTGCCAGCAGTTTGTTGACAGGGCGAGCCTACGAGCAGTACTTC
CASSLLTGRAYEQYF
>TRBV5-4|TRBJ2-5|18|TRBD1|many
TGTGCCAGCAGCTTGGGGTTGTCGGGCACAGGGGACCAAGAGACCCAGTACTTC
CASSLGLSGTGDQETQYF
>TRBV20-1|TRBJ2-2|16|TRBD1|.
TGCAGTGCAACGCCGGGACAGGGGCGGAACACCGGGGAGCTGTTTTTT
CSATPGQGRNTGELFF
>TRBV20-1|TRBJ2-7|15|TRBD2|.
TGCAGTGCTAGTGATAGCGGGGGGACAACCTACGAGCAGTACTTC
CSASDSGGTTYEQYF
>TRBV7-9|TRBJ1-2|15|TRBD1|few
TGTGCCAGCAGGACCGACAGGGTGGGGGACTATGGCTACACCTTC
CASRTDRVGDYGYTF
>TRBV25-1|TRBJ1-3|14|TRBD1|.
TGTGCCAGCGACCCCGGGACAGAAGGAAACACCATATATTTT
CASDPGTEGNTIYF
>TRBV12-3/TRBV12-4|TRBJ2-7|14|.|.
TGTGCCAGCAGTCCGACCGCAATTGGCTACGAGCAGTACTTC
CASSPTAIGYEQYF
>TRBV5-4|TRBJ2-1|14|TRBD1|few
TGTGCCAGCAGCTTGAGGCGGACAGGCAATGAGCAGTTCTTC
CASSLRRTGNEQFF
>TRBV10-3|TRBJ1-3|16|.|.
TGTGCCATCAGTGACCTCGCCGTTCGGTCTGGAAACACCATATATTTT
CAISDLAVRSGNTIYF
>TRBV4-1|TRBJ2-3|15|.|.
TGCGCCAGCAGCCAAGACGGCAGGGGAACAGATACGCAGTATTTT
CASSQDGRGTDTQYF
>TRBV24-1|TRBJ2-1|13|.|.
TGTGCCACCAGTGAGTCAGGGGCCAATGAGCAGTTCTTC
CATSESGANEQFF
>TRBV24-1|TRBJ1-5|15|.|few
TGTGCCACCAGTGACCCTGGACAGCCCGCTCAGCCCCAGCATTTT
CATSDPGQPAQPQHF
>TRBV7-2|TRBJ2-5|12|.|few
TGTGCCAGCAGCTTCTCAGCAGAGACCCAGTACTTC
CASSFSAETQYF
>TRBV24-1|TRBJ2-3|15|.|.
TGTGCCACCAGTGAAAAGGACAGAGCGACAGATACGCAGTATTTT
CATSEKDRATDTQYF
>TRBV7-2|TRBJ1-2|12|TRBD1|many
TGTGCCAGCAGCTTAATGGACAGGTTCAACACCTTC
CASSLMDRFNTF
>TRBV27|TRBJ2-2|17|TRBD2|.
TGTGCCAGCTGGGAGCGGGGGCTAACCGCGAACACCGGGGAGCTGTTTTTT
CASWERGLTANTGELFF
>TRBV12-3/TRBV12-4|TRBJ2-3|13|TRBD2|many
TGTGCCAGCAGTCGGGACTACACAGATACGCAGTATTTT
CASSRDYTDTQYF
>TRBV10-3|TRBJ2-1|14|.|few
TGTGCCATCAGTCCCGGGACGGACTACAATGAGCAGTTCTTC
CAISPGTDYNEQFF
>TRBV4-2|TRBJ1-4|16|TRBD1|few
TGTGCCAGCAGCCAAGGAGACAGGGGGGGGAATGAAAAACTGTTTTTT
CASSQGDRGGNEKLFF
>TRBV5-1|TRBJ1-6|16|.|few
TGCGCCAGCGCCCTCTTCCCCCGGGACCTTAATTCACCCCTCCACTTT
CASALFPRDLNSPLHF
>TRBV5-1|TRBJ2-3|14|.|many
TGCGCCAGCCAAGAACCGGGGGTAGACGGTACGCAGTATTTT
CASQEPGVDGTQYF
>TRBV5-5|TRBJ2-5|14|.|few
TGTGCCAGCAGCTTGGGACATTATCAAGAGACCCAGTACTTC
CASSLGHYQETQYF
>TRBV15|TRBJ2-1|15|.|.
TGTGCCACCAGCTGGACTATGCAGGGGTGGGATGAGCAGTTCTTC
CATSWTMQGWDEQFF
>TRBV29-1|TRBJ2-7|16|TRBD2|few
TGCAGCGTTGAAGATATGGGGAGGGCGGGCTTCTACGAGCAGTACTTC
CSVEDMGRAGFYEQYF
>TRBV20-1|TRBJ2-7|16|.|.
TGCAGTGCTAGGAAATTTCGAGGACAGATCTCCTACGAGCAGTACTTC
CSARKFRGQISYEQYF
>TRBV4-1|TRBJ2-7|14|.|few
TGCGCCAGCAGCCAAGATAGAGCGTCCTACGAGCAGTACTTC
CASSQDRASYEQYF
>TRBV5-1|TRBJ2-1|16|.|.
TGCGCCAGCAGCTTGGCCGAAGATTCAGCCTACAATGAGCAGTTCTTC
CASSLAEDSAYNEQFF
>TRBV2|TRBJ2-1|15|TRBD1|.
TGTGCCTCCCAACGGGGGACAGGCTCCTACAATGAGCAGTTCTTC
CASQRGTGSYNEQFF
>TRBV24-1|TRBJ2-5|17|.|many
TGTGCCACCAGTGACCCTCGGACAGCCGCGGGACAAGAGACCCAGTACTTC
CATSDPRTAAGQETQYF
>TRBV14|TRBJ2-5|16|TRBD2|.
TGTGCCAGCAGCCGTAGCGGGGGGGCCACTAAAGAGACCCAGTACTTC
CASSRSGGATKETQYF
>TRBV4-2|TRBJ2-7|20|TRBD1|many
TGTGCCAGCAGCCAAAGGACAGGGGGCGCGGGGCGCCTGGTCTCCTACGAGCAGTACTTC
CASSQRTGGAGRLVSYEQYF
>TRBV2|TRBJ2-1|13|.|once
TGTGCCAGCGAAGCACAGGGCGCGAATGAGCAGTTCTTC
CASEAQGANEQFF
>TRBV19|TRBJ2-3|14|TRBD2|few
TGTGCCAGTAGTATGCGGGGGATTGCAGATACGCAGTATTTT
CASSMRGIADTQYF
>TRBV11-1|TRBJ2-3|19|TRBD2|.
TGTGCCAGCAGCTTAGGCCGGGGGTCTAGCGGGGGACCCACAGATACGCAGTATTTT
CASSLGRGSSGGPTDTQYF
>TRBV3-1|TRBJ2-7|16|TRBD1|few
TGTGCCAGCAGCCAAGATCCACCGGGACAGGACTACGAGCAGTACTTC
CASSQDPPGQDYEQYF
>TRBV20-1|TRBJ2-6|12|.|.
TGCAGTGCTCGCATGGGGGCCAACGTCCTGACTTTC
CSARMGANVLTF
>TRBV18|TRBJ2-3|16|TRBD2|.
TGTGCCAGCTCACCGCCGACTAGCGGGTTCACAGATACGCAGTATTTT
CASSPPTSGFTDTQYF
>TRBV12-3/TRBV12-4|TRBJ2-3|16|.|.
TGTGCCAGCAGTCCCCTGACGGGGGTGGAGTCAGATACGCAGTATTTT
CASSPLTGVESDTQYF
>TRBV6-5|TRBJ2-3|17|.|few
TGTGCCAGCAGTTACAATGCGGCTAGGGGTCGGTCAGATACGCAGTATTTT
CASSYNAARGRSDTQYF
>TRBV29-1|TRBJ2-3|14|TRBD1|.
TGCAGCGTTGAGGGGGACAGTAAATCGAATACGCAGTATTTT
CSVEGDSKSNTQYF
>TRBV5-1|TRBJ2-3|15|TRBD1|.
TGCGCCAGCAGCCCGGGGACAGGGCGAACAGATACGCAGTATTTT
CASSPGTGRTDTQYF